These T cell receptor beta chains were read from a single sample in a study of a mutant IDH1 vaccine in newly diagnosed glioma. The antigens for these receptors are not known. Here immunoSEQ multiplex PCR was the method, and the copy in TCRdb shows in-frame clones only, minus some. This table holds 50,000 to 65,000 clones, about nine tenths found once. The source was PBMCs, collected from a glioma patient whose treatment included an IDH1 peptide vaccine. The receptors derive from a man in his forties with glioma. CDR3s include the opening cysteine and the closing phenylalanine or tryptophan. The D gene is left open where the match is weak. Where a row states a size, it is once, few, many or the class of an expanded clone; other rows omit it.

d_gene: TRBD2; abundance: NA; v_gene: TRBV7-3; j_gene: TRBJ2-7; CDR3aa: CASSPLLAGLSEQYF; CDR3nt: TGTGCCAGCAGCCCCCTCTTAGCGGGACTAAGCGAGCAGTACTTC
d_gene: NA; abundance: NA; v_gene: TRBV4-1; j_gene: TRBJ1-1; CDR3aa: CASSPQEGRTEAFF; CDR3nt: TGCGCCAGCAGCCCTCAGGAGGGTCGGACTGAAGCTTTCTTT
d_gene: TRBD1; abundance: NA; v_gene: TRBV11-1; j_gene: TRBJ1-2; CDR3aa: CASSSSGTGKGYTF; CDR3nt: TGTGCCAGCAGCTCGTCCGGGACAGGGAAAGGCTACACCTTC
d_gene: TRBD1; abundance: few; v_gene: TRBV5-4; j_gene: TRBJ2-7; CDR3aa: CASSHPGGSSYEQYF; CDR3nt: TGTGCCAGCAGCCACCCAGGGGGAAGCTCCTACGAGCAGTACTTC
d_gene: NA; abundance: NA; v_gene: TRBV6-1; j_gene: TRBJ1-2; CDR3aa: CASSDGRVSGGYTF; CDR3nt: TGTGCCAGCAGTGACGGCAGGGTGTCTGGAGGCTACACCTTC
d_gene: TRBD2; abundance: NA; v_gene: TRBV7-2; j_gene: TRBJ2-7; CDR3aa: CASSSGAGPTYEQYF; CDR3nt: TGTGCCAGCAGCTCCGGAGCGGGACCAACCTACGAGCAGTACTTC
d_gene: TRBD2; abundance: NA; v_gene: TRBV19; j_gene: TRBJ2-2; CDR3aa: CASSIATFSGRSGELFF; CDR3nt: TGTGCCAGTAGTATAGCCACCTTTAGCGGGAGAAGCGGGGAGCTGTTTTTT
d_gene: NA; abundance: NA; v_gene: TRBV11-1; j_gene: TRBJ2-7; CDR3aa: CASSSPRGGGEQYF; CDR3nt: TGTGCCAGCAGCAGTCCGCGGGGAGGGGGCGAGCAGTACTTC
d_gene: TRBD1; abundance: NA; v_gene: TRBV28; j_gene: TRBJ1-5; CDR3aa: CASSPSDRGSNQPQHF; CDR3nt: TGTGCCAGCAGTCCCTCGGACAGGGGAAGCAATCAGCCCCAGCATTTT
d_gene: NA; abundance: NA; v_gene: TRBV7-9; j_gene: TRBJ2-7; CDR3aa: CASSLLVYEQYF; CDR3nt: TGTGCCAGCAGCTTATTAGTCTACGAGCAGTACTTC
d_gene: TRBD1; abundance: NA; v_gene: TRBV4-1; j_gene: TRBJ2-3; CDR3aa: CASSQDKEDREDQYF; CDR3nt: TGCGCCAGCAGCCAAGATAAGGAAGACAGGGAAGATCAGTATTTT
d_gene: NA; abundance: NA; v_gene: TRBV2; j_gene: TRBJ2-7; CDR3aa: CASSEAERDRREQYF; CDR3nt: TGTGCCAGCAGTGAAGCGGAAAGGGACCGTCGCGAGCAGTACTTC
d_gene: TRBD1; abundance: NA; v_gene: TRBV19; j_gene: TRBJ1-5; CDR3aa: CASRDRTGNQPQHF; CDR3nt: TGTGCCAGCCGGGACAGGACGGGGAATCAGCCCCAGCATTTT
d_gene: NA; abundance: NA; v_gene: TRBV9; j_gene: TRBJ1-2; CDR3aa: CASSTLGSPNYGYTF; CDR3nt: TGTGCCAGCAGCACTTTGGGGTCCCCTAACTATGGCTACACCTTC
d_gene: NA; abundance: NA; v_gene: TRBV7-8; j_gene: TRBJ1-3; CDR3aa: CASSFGGSGNTIYF; CDR3nt: TGTGCCAGCAGCTTTGGGGGTAGTGGAAACACCATATATTTT
d_gene: TRBD1; abundance: few; v_gene: TRBV29-1; j_gene: TRBJ1-2; CDR3aa: CSVEDDRVAYGYTF; CDR3nt: TGCAGCGTTGAAGATGACAGGGTTGCCTATGGCTACACCTTC
d_gene: TRBD1; abundance: many; v_gene: TRBV6-1; j_gene: TRBJ2-5; CDR3aa: CASSKRDRGRETQYF; CDR3nt: TGTGCCAGCAGTAAAAGGGACAGGGGGCGTGAGACCCAGTACTTC
d_gene: NA; abundance: NA; v_gene: TRBV4-1; j_gene: TRBJ2-1; CDR3aa: CASSQDYYNEQFF; CDR3nt: TGCGCCAGCAGCCAAGACTACTACAATGAGCAGTTCTTC
d_gene: NA; abundance: NA; v_gene: TRBV27; j_gene: TRBJ1-4; CDR3aa: CASSWGLANEKLFF; CDR3nt: TGTGCCAGCAGTTGGGGACTCGCTAATGAAAAACTGTTTTTT
d_gene: NA; abundance: NA; v_gene: TRBV19; j_gene: TRBJ1-4; CDR3aa: CASRPKSGSSTNEKLFF; CDR3nt: TGTGCCAGTAGACCTAAATCGGGCAGCTCAACTAATGAAAAACTGTTTTTT
d_gene: NA; abundance: NA; v_gene: TRBV7-9; j_gene: TRBJ2-7; CDR3aa: CASSPEKF; CDR3nt: TGTGCCAGCAGTCCAGAGAAATTC
d_gene: TRBD1; abundance: NA; v_gene: TRBV7-9; j_gene: TRBJ2-6; CDR3aa: CASSLVTGKSGANVLTF; CDR3nt: TGTGCCAGCAGCTTAGTGACAGGGAAATCTGGGGCCAACGTCCTGACTTTC
d_gene: NA; abundance: NA; v_gene: TRBV15; j_gene: TRBJ2-6; CDR3aa: CATRFGGANVLTF; CDR3nt: TGTGCCACCAGGTTTGGTGGGGCCAACGTCCTGACTTTC
d_gene: NA; abundance: NA; v_gene: TRBV7-6; j_gene: TRBJ2-2; CDR3aa: CASSLGVRTGELFF; CDR3nt: TGTGCCAGCAGCTTAGGGGTGCGGACCGGGGAGCTGTTTTTT
d_gene: NA; abundance: NA; v_gene: TRBV6-5; j_gene: TRBJ1-1; CDR3aa: CASSYLTYTEAFF; CDR3nt: TGTGCCAGCAGTTACCTGACCTACACTGAAGCTTTCTTT
d_gene: TRBD1; abundance: NA; v_gene: TRBV20-1; j_gene: TRBJ2-7; CDR3aa: CSAPDRVEQYF; CDR3nt: TGCAGTGCTCCCGACAGGGTAGAGCAGTACTTC
d_gene: TRBD1; abundance: NA; v_gene: TRBV4-1; j_gene: TRBJ2-7; CDR3aa: CASSQTPGQTYEQYF; CDR3nt: TGCGCCAGCAGCCAAACCCCGGGACAGACCTACGAGCAGTACTTC
d_gene: NA; abundance: NA; v_gene: TRBV19; j_gene: TRBJ1-5; CDR3aa: CASKGRLNQPQHF; CDR3nt: TGTGCCAGTAAAGGACGGCTAAATCAGCCCCAGCATTTT
d_gene: TRBD2; abundance: NA; v_gene: TRBV19; j_gene: TRBJ2-3; CDR3aa: CASSGAGEADTQYF; CDR3nt: TGTGCCAGTAGTGGAGCGGGAGAGGCAGATACGCAGTATTTT
d_gene: NA; abundance: NA; v_gene: TRBV19; j_gene: TRBJ1-1; CDR3aa: CASRTQQVTEAFF; CDR3nt: TGTGCCAGTAGGACACAACAGGTCACTGAAGCTTTCTTT
d_gene: TRBD1; abundance: NA; v_gene: TRBV27; j_gene: TRBJ2-1; CDR3aa: CASSTSGTGGAKEQFF; CDR3nt: TGTGCCAGCAGTACCTCCGGGACAGGGGGCGCAAAGGAGCAGTTCTTC
d_gene: TRBD2; abundance: NA; v_gene: TRBV9; j_gene: TRBJ2-7; CDR3aa: CASSVGGTSRYEQYF; CDR3nt: TGTGCCAGCAGCGTAGGGGGGACTAGCAGATACGAGCAGTACTTC
d_gene: TRBD2; abundance: NA; v_gene: TRBV5-6; j_gene: TRBJ2-5; CDR3aa: CASSSPGLAGGMETQYF; CDR3nt: TGTGCCAGCAGCTCCCCGGGACTAGCGGGAGGAATGGAGACCCAGTACTTC
d_gene: TRBD1; abundance: once; v_gene: TRBV7-2; j_gene: TRBJ1-2; CDR3aa: CASSSGQTAYGYTF; CDR3nt: TGTGCCAGCAGTTCGGGACAGACAGCTTATGGCTACACCTTC
d_gene: TRBD2; abundance: NA; v_gene: TRBV11-2; j_gene: TRBJ2-7; CDR3aa: CASSPRTSGEQYF; CDR3nt: TGTGCCAGCAGCCCCCGGACTAGCGGGGAGCAGTACTTC
d_gene: TRBD1; abundance: NA; v_gene: TRBV18; j_gene: TRBJ2-1; CDR3aa: CASSTNPQGVYNEQFF; CDR3nt: TGTGCCAGCTCAACCAACCCGCAGGGGGTCTACAATGAGCAGTTCTTC
d_gene: NA; abundance: NA; v_gene: TRBV7-2; j_gene: TRBJ2-7; CDR3aa: CASSPHGRYYEQYF; CDR3nt: TGTGCCAGCAGCCCGCATGGAAGATATTACGAGCAGTACTTC
d_gene: NA; abundance: NA; v_gene: TRBV6-4; j_gene: TRBJ2-4; CDR3aa: CASSDSIGAGNIQYF; CDR3nt: TGTGCCAGCAGTGACTCGATTGGGGCTGGAAACATTCAGTACTTC
d_gene: NA; abundance: NA; v_gene: TRBV10-3; j_gene: TRBJ2-7; CDR3aa: CAISPGLNYEQYF; CDR3nt: TGTGCCATCAGCCCGGGACTCAACTACGAGCAGTACTTC
d_gene: NA; abundance: once; v_gene: TRBV5-3; j_gene: TRBJ2-3; CDR3aa: CAEPKEGDTDTQYF; CDR3nt: TGTGCCGAACCCAAAGAGGGAGACACAGATACGCAGTATTTT
d_gene: NA; abundance: NA; v_gene: TRBV2; j_gene: TRBJ1-2; CDR3aa: CASSEAWGQSYGYTF; CDR3nt: TGTGCCAGCAGTGAGGCGTGGGGGCAGAGCTATGGCTACACCTTC
d_gene: TRBD2; abundance: NA; v_gene: TRBV7-8; j_gene: TRBJ2-3; CDR3aa: CASSLLRGGTDTQYF; CDR3nt: TGTGCCAGCAGCTTATTGCGGGGGGGCACAGATACGCAGTATTTT